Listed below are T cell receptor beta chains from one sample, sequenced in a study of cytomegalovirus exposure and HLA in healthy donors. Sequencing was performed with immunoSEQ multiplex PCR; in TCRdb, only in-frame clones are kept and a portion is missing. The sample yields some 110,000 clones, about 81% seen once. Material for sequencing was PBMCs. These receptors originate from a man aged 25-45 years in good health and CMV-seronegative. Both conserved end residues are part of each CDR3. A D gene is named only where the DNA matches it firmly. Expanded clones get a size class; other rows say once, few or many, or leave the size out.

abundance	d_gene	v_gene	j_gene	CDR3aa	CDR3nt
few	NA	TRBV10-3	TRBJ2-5	CAAGGGRETQYF	TGTGCCGCTGGGGGGGGCCGAGAGACCCAGTACTTC
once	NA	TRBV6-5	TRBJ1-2	CASSYREANYGYTF	TGTGCCAGCAGTTACCGGGAGGCAAACTATGGCTACACCTTC
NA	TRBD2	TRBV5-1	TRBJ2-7	CASSLGLAGVYEQYF	TGCGCCAGCAGCTTGGGCCTAGCGGGAGTCTACGAGCAGTACTTC
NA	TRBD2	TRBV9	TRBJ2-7	CASSGDLGLANEQYF	TGTGCCAGCAGCGGGGACCTGGGACTAGCGAACGAGCAGTACTTC
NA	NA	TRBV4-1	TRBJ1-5	CASSFEALSNQPQHF	TGCGCCAGCAGCTTCGAGGCTCTCAGCAATCAGCCCCAGCATTTT
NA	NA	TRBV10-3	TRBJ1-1	CAISDGQGNTEAFF	TGTGCCATCAGTGATGGGCAGGGGAACACTGAAGCTTTCTTT
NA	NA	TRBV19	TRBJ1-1	CASSAPRGSGDTEAFF	TGTGCCAGTAGTGCCCCCAGGGGTTCTGGGGACACTGAAGCTTTCTTT
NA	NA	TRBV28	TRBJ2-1	CASHSHNQGKSEQFF	TGTGCCAGTCATTCCCATAATCAGGGTAAGAGTGAGCAGTTCTTC
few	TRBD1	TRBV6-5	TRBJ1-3	CASTHDRETGNTIYF	TGTGCCAGCACCCACGACAGGGAAACTGGAAACACCATATATTTT
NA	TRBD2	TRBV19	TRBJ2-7	CASSTPTSGSSYEQYF	TGTGCCAGTAGTACGCCAACTAGCGGGAGCTCCTACGAGCAGTACTTC
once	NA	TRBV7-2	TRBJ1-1	CASSLLGRGTEAFF	TGTGCCAGCAGCTTATTAGGCAGGGGAACTGAAGCTTTCTTT
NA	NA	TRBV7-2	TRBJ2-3	CASSPQGLLGADTQYF	TGTGCCAGCAGCCCCCAGGGACTTTTGGGGGCAGATACGCAGTATTTT
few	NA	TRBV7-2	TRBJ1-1	CASSPTYGRSEAFF	TGTGCCAGCAGCCCGACTTATGGCAGATCTGAAGCTTTCTTT
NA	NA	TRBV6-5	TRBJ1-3	CASTETGSGNTIYF	TGTGCCAGCACCGAGACAGGCTCTGGAAACACCATATATTTT
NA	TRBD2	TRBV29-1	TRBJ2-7	CSVTPSGTSGSVQYF	TGCAGCGTGACCCCCTCCGGGACTAGCGGGAGCGTGCAGTACTTC
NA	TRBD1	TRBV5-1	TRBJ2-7	CASSLELSPGQASYEQYF	TGCGCCAGCAGCTTGGAACTATCTCCGGGACAGGCCTCCTACGAGCAGTACTTC
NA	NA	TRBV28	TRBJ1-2	CASNPTGFYGYTF	TGTGCCAGCAACCCTACAGGGTTCTATGGCTACACCTTC
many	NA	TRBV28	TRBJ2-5	CASRIRGAQETQYF	TGTGCCAGCAGGATCAGGGGGGCCCAAGAGACCCAGTACTTC
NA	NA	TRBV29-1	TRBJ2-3	CSAQTQTSTDTQYF	TGCAGCGCCCAGACTCAGACTAGCACAGATACGCAGTATTTT
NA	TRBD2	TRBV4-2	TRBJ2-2	CASSPVKWGGGDTGELFF	TGTGCCAGCAGCCCCGTAAAATGGGGGGGTGGTGACACCGGGGAGCTGTTTTTT
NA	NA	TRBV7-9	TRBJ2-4	CASSLNRDIQYF	TGTGCCAGCAGCTTAAATAGAGACATTCAGTACTTC
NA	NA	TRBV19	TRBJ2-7	CASSAPGDYEQYF	TGTGCCAGTAGTGCCCCCGGGGACTACGAGCAGTACTTC
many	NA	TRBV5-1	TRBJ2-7	CASTLGAGAYEQYF	TGCGCCAGCACCCTCGGGGCAGGGGCTTACGAGCAGTACTTC
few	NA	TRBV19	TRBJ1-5	CASGQHNQPQHF	TGTGCCAGTGGACAGCACAATCAGCCCCAGCATTTT
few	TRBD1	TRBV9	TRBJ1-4	CASSSGDSVNEKLFF	TGTGCCAGCAGCTCTGGGGACAGCGTTAATGAAAAACTGTTTTTT
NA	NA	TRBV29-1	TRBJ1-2	CSAVQGSLYGYTF	TGCAGCGCAGTTCAGGGATCCCTCTATGGCTACACCTTC
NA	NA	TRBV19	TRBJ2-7	CASSPRAGYEQYF	TGTGCCAGTAGTCCTAGGGCGGGCTACGAGCAGTACTTC
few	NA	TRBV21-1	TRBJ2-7	CASSSYSQGGEQYF	TGTGCCAGCAGCAGCTATTCACAGGGGGGCGAGCAGTACTTC
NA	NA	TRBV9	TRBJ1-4	CASSASSEGRTNEKLFF	TGTGCCAGCAGCGCCTCTTCCGAAGGGAGGACTAATGAAAAACTGTTTTTT
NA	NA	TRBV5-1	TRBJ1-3	CASSESSGNTIYF	TGCGCCAGCAGCGAGAGCTCTGGAAACACCATATATTTT
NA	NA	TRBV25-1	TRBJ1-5	CASSAGGSNQPQHF	TGTGCCAGCAGTGCCGGGGGAAGCAATCAGCCCCAGCATTTT
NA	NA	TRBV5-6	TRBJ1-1	CASSPLGWTTGTEAFF	TGTGCCAGCAGCCCGTTGGGATGGACCACGGGGACTGAAGCTTTCTTT